What follows describes a single T cell receptor beta chain. The data were obtained in a study of blood T cell repertoires in COVID-19. For the study at large: Acute and convalescent COVID-19 samples came from the United States, Italy and Spain. From T cells, B-cell-depleted T cells, or PBMCs came the material, which was cDNA or gDNA.

Trimming stripped 6 bases from V and 6 bases from J, with 15 bases between. Germline CDR1 and CDR2: LNHDA and SQIVND (reference sequence). The CDR3 consists of 15 residues. The study drew participants aged 18 to 89 years from about two dozen US areas. The table came from immunoSEQ multiplex PCR; TCRdb's copy has only in-frame clones and leaves some out. Of 110,000 to 150,000 clones in the sample, just over 85% were seen once. The TCR was taken from a man between 50 and 59 years old who had recovered from COVID-19. The sequencing sample was made of PBMCs or T cells enriched from blood (not recorded which). The J gene is TRBJ1-6, the V gene TRBV19; weak D call: TRBD1 (5 bases). The CDR3 sequence is CASSLGGVLNSPLHF. CDR3 sequence (DNA): TGTGCCAGTAGCCTCGGGGGGGTTCTTAATTCACCCCTCCACTTT.